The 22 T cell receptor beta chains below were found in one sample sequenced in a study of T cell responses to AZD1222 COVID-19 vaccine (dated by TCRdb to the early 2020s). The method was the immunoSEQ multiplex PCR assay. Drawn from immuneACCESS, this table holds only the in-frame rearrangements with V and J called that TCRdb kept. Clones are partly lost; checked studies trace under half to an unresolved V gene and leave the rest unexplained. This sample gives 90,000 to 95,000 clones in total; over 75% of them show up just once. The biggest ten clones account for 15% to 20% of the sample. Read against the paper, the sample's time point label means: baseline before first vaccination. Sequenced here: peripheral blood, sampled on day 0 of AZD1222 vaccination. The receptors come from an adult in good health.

The CDR3 region is CASSLSGGNEQFF. CDR3 sequence (DNA): TGTGCCAGCAGTTTATCCGGGGGAAATGAGCAGTTCTTC. This chain uses TRBV27 with TRBJ2-1; D perhaps matches TRBD2 (6 bases). V was trimmed by 0 bases and J by 7 bases, leaving 7 bases between them. Per the germline V gene, CDR1 is MNHEY and CDR2 is SMNVEV (reference sequence). The CDR3 covers 13 residues.

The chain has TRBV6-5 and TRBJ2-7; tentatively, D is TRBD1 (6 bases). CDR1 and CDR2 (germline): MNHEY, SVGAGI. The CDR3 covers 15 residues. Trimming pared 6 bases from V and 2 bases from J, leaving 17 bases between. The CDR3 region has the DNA TGTGCCAGCAGCACTGGACAGTCAGCCACCTACGAGCAGTACTTC. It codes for CASSTGQSATYEQYF.

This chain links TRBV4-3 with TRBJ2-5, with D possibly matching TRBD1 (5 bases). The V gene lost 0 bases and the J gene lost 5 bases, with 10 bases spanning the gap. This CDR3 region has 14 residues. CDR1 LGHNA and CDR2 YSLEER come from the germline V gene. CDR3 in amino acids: CASSQEYPGETQYF. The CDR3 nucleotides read TGCGCCAGCAGCCAAGAATACCCAGGGGAGACCCAGTACTTC.

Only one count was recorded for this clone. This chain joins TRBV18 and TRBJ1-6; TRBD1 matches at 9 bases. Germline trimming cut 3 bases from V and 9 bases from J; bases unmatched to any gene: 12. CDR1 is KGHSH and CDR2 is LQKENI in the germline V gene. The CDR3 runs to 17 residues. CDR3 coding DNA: TGTGCCAGCTCACCCCGACTGCTTACAGGGGGCATTTCACCCCTCCACTTT. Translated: CASSPRLLTGGISPLHF.

CDR3 sequence (DNA): TGTGCCAGCGTCGGGGGAATCTACGAGCAGTACTTC. Translation gives CASVGGIYEQYF. V usage is TRBV6-5 and J usage is TRBJ2-7; a weak D match, TRBD2 (6 bases). The CDR3 consists of 12 residues. Germline V gene sequence: CDR1 MNHEY, CDR2 SVGAGI. V lost 8 bases and J lost 3, with 11 bases in between.

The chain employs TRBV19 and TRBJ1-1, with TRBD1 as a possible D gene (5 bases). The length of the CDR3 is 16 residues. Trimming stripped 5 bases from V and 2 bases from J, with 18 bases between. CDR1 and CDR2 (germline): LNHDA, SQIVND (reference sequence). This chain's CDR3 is CASSPGEGRGNTEAFF. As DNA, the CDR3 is TGTGCCAGTAGTCCGGGGGAAGGGAGGGGTAACACTGAAGCTTTCTTT.

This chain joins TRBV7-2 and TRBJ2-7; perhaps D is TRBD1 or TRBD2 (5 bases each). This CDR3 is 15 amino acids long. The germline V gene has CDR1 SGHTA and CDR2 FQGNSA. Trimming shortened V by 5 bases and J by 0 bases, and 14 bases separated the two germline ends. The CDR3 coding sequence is TGTGCCAGCAGCGCGCGGTGGGGGAGCTCCTACGAGCAGTACTTC. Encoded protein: CASSARWGSSYEQYF.

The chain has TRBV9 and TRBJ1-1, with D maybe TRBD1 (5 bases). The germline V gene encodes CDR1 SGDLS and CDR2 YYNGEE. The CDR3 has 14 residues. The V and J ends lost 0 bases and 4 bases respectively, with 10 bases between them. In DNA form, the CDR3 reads TGTGCCAGCAGCGTAGGGGGGGAGAGCACTGAAGCTTTCTTT. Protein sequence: CASSVGGESTEAFF.

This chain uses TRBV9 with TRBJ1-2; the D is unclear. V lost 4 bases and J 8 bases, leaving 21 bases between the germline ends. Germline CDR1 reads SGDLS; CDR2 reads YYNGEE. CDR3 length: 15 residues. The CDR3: CASSWGTALSEGYTF. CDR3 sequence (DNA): TGTGCCAGCAGCTGGGGTACGGCTCTCTCGGAAGGCTACACCTTC.

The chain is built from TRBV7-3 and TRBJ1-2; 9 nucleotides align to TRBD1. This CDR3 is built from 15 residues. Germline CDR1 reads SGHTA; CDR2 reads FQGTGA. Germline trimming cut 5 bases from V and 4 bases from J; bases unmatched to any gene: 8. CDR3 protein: CASSPTGGASYGYTF. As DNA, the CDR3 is TGTGCCAGCAGCCCGACAGGGGGAGCCTCCTATGGCTACACCTTC.

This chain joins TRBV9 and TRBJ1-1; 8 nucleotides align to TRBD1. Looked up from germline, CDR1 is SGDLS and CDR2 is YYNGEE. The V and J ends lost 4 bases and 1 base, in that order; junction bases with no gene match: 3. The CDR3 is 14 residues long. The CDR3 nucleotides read TGTGCCAGCAGCCAGGGGGCCGGGAACACTGAAGCTTTCTTT. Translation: CASSQGAGNTEAFF.

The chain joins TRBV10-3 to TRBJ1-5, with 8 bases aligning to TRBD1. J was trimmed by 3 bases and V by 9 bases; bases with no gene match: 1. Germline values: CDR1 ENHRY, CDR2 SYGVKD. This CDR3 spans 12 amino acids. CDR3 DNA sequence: TGTGCCATGGACAGGGTCAATCAGCCCCAGCATTTT. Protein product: CAMDRVNQPQHF.

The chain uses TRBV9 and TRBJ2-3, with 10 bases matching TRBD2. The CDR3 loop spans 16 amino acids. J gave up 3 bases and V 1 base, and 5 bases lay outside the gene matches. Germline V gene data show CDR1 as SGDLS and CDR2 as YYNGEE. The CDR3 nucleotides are TGTGCCAGCAGCGTAAGCGGGAGGGCCGGAACAGATACGCAGTATTTT. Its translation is CASSVSGRAGTDTQYF.

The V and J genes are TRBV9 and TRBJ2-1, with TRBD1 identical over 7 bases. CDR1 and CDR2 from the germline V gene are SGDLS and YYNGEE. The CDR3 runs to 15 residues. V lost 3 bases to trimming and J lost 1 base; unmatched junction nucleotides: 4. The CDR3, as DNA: TGTGCCAGCAGCGGACAGGGAGCATCCTACAATGAGCAGTTCTTC. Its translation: CASSGQGASYNEQFF.

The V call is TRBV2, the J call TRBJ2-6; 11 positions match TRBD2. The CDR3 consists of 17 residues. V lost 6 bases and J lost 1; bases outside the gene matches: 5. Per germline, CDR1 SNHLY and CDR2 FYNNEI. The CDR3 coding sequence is TGTGCCAGCAGGAGGGCTAGCGGGGGGTCTGGGGCCAACGTCCTGACTTTC. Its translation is CASRRASGGSGANVLTF.

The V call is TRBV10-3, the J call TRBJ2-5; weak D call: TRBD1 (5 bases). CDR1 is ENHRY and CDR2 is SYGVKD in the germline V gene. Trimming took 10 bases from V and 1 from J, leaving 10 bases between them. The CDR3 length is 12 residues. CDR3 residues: CATLDIQETQYF. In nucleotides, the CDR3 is TGTGCCACCTTGGACATCCAAGAGACCCAGTACTTC.

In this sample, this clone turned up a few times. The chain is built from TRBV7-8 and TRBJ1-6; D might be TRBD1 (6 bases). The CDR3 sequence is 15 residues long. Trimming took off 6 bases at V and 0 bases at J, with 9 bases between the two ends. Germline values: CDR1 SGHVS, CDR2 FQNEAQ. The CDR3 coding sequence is TGTGCCAGCAGTCAGGGGAGCTCCTATAATTCACCCCTCCACTTT. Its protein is CASSQGSSYNSPLHF. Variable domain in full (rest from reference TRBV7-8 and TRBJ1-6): GAGVSQSPRYKVAKRGQDVALRCDPISGHVSLFWYQQALGQGPEFLTYFQNEAQLDKSGLPSDRFFAERPEGSVSTLKIQRTQQEDSAVYLCASSQGSSYNSPLHFGNGTRLTVT.

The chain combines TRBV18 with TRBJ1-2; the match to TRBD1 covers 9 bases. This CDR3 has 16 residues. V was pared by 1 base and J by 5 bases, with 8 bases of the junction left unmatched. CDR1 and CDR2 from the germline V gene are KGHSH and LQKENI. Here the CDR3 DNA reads TGTGCCAGCTCACCACGTCCGGAACAGGGGGCTTATGGCTACACCTTC. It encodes CASSPRPEQGAYGYTF.

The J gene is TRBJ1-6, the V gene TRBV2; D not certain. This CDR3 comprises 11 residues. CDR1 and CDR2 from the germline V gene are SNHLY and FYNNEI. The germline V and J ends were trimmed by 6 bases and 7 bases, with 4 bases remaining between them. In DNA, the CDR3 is TGTGCCAGCAGGGGAAATTCACCCCTCCACTTT. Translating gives CASRGNSPLHF.

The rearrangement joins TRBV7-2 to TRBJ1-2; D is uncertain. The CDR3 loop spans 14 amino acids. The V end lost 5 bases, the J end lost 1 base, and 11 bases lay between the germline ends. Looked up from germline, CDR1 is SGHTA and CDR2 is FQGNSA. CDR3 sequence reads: CASSPSEGNYGYTF. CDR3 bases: TGTGCCAGCAGCCCATCCGAGGGTAACTATGGCTACACCTTC.

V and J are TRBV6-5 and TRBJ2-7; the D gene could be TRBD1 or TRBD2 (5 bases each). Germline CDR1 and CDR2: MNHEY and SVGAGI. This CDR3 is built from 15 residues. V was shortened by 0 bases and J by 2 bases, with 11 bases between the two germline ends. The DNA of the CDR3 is TGTGCCAGCAGTTACTCCTGGGGACCAGCCTACGAGCAGTACTTC. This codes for CASSYSWGPAYEQYF.

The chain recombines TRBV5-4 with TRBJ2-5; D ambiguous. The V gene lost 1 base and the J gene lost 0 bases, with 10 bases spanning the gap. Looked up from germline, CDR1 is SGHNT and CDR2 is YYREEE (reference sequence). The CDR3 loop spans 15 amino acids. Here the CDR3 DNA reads TGTGCCAGCAGCTTGTACCCGAGGAACCAAGAGACCCAGTACTTC. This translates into CASSLYPRNQETQYF.